The source of this T cell receptor (beta chain) is a study of regulatory T cells in long-lasting Graves disease. Arm-PCR with iRepertoire HTBI primers amplified the CDR3 regions for these TCR beta libraries. TCRdb reprocessed the multiplex PCR reads with MiXCR, giving one entry per CDR3 protein. The sample carries a few hundred thousand distinct CDR3 sequences, 20% recorded once. The V end lost 8 bases, the J end lost 4 bases, and 14 bases lay between the germline ends. This CDR3 has 14 amino acids. The germline V gene encodes CDR1 WNHNN and CDR2 SYGVQD (reference sequence). This clonotype was recorded at least ten times. No antigen is known for it. The study, taken as a whole, reports: TCR diversity in persistent Graves' patients was below that of newly diagnosed ones.

Time point: newly diagnosed GD, antithyroid drugs for less than 3 months. The TCR library was made from RNA that had been extracted from PBMCs in TRIzol. This chain uses TRBV10-1 with TRBJ1-4; D may be TRBD1 (6 bases). The TCR sequence derives from a female donor with Graves disease. The sample in question was peripheral blood mononuclear cells (PBMCs), obtained at new diagnosis, from a patient treated with antithyroid drugs. The CDR3, as DNA: TGCGCCAGCCTGATCCAGGGGTGTAATGAAAAACTGTTTTTT. Its protein product is CASLIQGCNEKLFF.